The 10 T cell receptor beta chains below were found in one sample sequenced in a study of cytomegalovirus exposure and HLA in healthy donors. The PCR employed 60 Vbeta primers together with 13 Jbeta primers. Sequencing was performed with immunoSEQ multiplex PCR; in TCRdb, only in-frame clones are kept and a portion is missing. The data hold roughly 190,000 clones, with around 90% observed a single time. Sequenced material: PBMCs. The receptors stem from a woman between 18 and 29 years old in good health and CMV-seronegative.

This clone has just a few counts. V and J are TRBV5-6 and TRBJ1-1; D uncertain. The CDR3 is 13 amino acids. V dropped 1 base and J dropped 0 bases, with 4 bases sitting between them. CDR1 is SGHDT and CDR2 is YYEEEE in the germline V gene. The CDR3 loop is CASSLSVNTEAFF. In DNA, the CDR3 is TGTGCCAGCAGCTTGTCGGTGAACACTGAAGCTTTCTTT.

The rearrangement links TRBV7-2 to TRBJ2-3; the D gene is possibly TRBD2 (7 bases). The V gene lost 0 bases and the J gene lost 5 bases, with 12 bases spanning the gap. Germline values: CDR1 SGHTA, CDR2 FQGNSA. The CDR3 length is 15 residues. The chain's CDR3 is CASSLAGGAGDTQYF. As DNA, the CDR3 is TGTGCCAGCAGCTTAGCGGGGGGGGCGGGAGATACGCAGTATTTT.

The genes are TRBV11-2 and TRBJ2-1, with D maybe TRBD2 (6 bases). The V gene lost 2 bases and the J gene lost 4 bases, with 15 bases spanning the gap. CDR1 SGHAT and CDR2 FQNNGV come from the germline V gene. This CDR3 contains 16 residues. CDR3 sequence (DNA): TGTGCCAGCAGCTTATCTTTGATTGGGGGGTACAATGAGCAGTTCTTC. Protein sequence: CASSLSLIGGYNEQFF.

The V gene is TRBV11-2, the J gene TRBJ2-7, with D unresolved. CDR1 and CDR2 from the germline V gene are SGHAT and FQNNGV. The V end lost 0 bases, the J end lost 7 bases, and 10 bases lay between the germline ends. This CDR3 spans 13 amino acids. CDR3 coding DNA: TGTGCCAGCAGCTTAGATCGCGCGGTTGAGCAGTACTTC. This encodes CASSLDRAVEQYF.

As to this clone: A read error may account for a junction end that differs from germline. The chain combines TRBV7-7 with TRBJ2-1; 9 bases align to TRBD2. CDR1 SSHAT and CDR2 FNYEAQ come from the germline V gene (reference sequence). This CDR3 is built from 15 residues. DNA of the CDR3: TGTGCTAGCAGCTTAAGGCTAGCGGGGAACAATGAGCAGTTCTTC. It is translated as CASSLRLAGNNEQFF. Full variable domain (outside the CDR3, taken from reference TRBV7-7 and TRBJ2-1): GAGVSQSPRYKVTKRGQDVTLRCDPISSHATLYWYQQALGQGPEFLTYFNYEAQPDKSGLPSDRFSAERPEGSISTLTIQRTEQRDSAMYRCASSLRLAGNNEQFFGPGTRLTVL.

This sequence joins TRBV6-1 and TRBJ1-3, with 8 bases aligning to TRBD1. The germline CDR1 and CDR2 sequences are MNHNS and SASEGT. With V trimmed by 8 bases and J by 4 bases, 7 bases remained unmatched. The CDR3 covers 14 residues. The CDR3 region is CASVQGAGGNTIYF. CDR3 sequence (DNA): TGTGCCAGCGTTCAGGGGGCTGGGGGAAACACCATATATTTT.

The CDR3 is CASSFTGTGNTIYF. CDR3 coding DNA: TGTGCCAGCAGCTTTACAGGGACTGGAAACACCATATATTTT. This rearrangement joins TRBV7-9 to TRBJ1-3, with D possibly being TRBD1 (6 bases). The CDR3 length is 14 residues. V was pared by 3 bases and J by 2 bases, with 8 bases between. The germline gives CDR1 SEHNR, CDR2 FQNEAQ (reference sequence).

The chain couples TRBV7-2 to TRBJ2-7, with D unclear. CDR3 size: 14 residues. CDR1 is SGHTA and CDR2 is FQGNSA in the germline V gene. Deletions cut 1 base from V and 3 bases from J, with 10 bases between. CDR3 sequence reads: CASSLEARLYEQYF. DNA of the CDR3: TGTGCCAGCAGCTTAGAAGCGCGACTCTACGAGCAGTACTTC.

This clone was counted once. The chain recombines TRBV6-5 with TRBJ2-5; 10 nucleotides align to TRBD2. V lost 1 base and J lost 6; bases outside the gene matches: 5. CDR1 and CDR2 from the germline V gene are MNHEY and SVGAGI. The CDR3 runs 15 residues. The CDR3 DNA reads as TGTGCCAGCAGTTACTGGTCTAGCGGGGGAAAGACCCAGTACTTC. Protein: CASSYWSSGGKTQYF.

The V and J genes are TRBV19 and TRBJ1-2; D is unclear. Germline assignment: CDR1 LNHDA and CDR2 SQIVND (reference sequence). Trimming cost V 1 base and J 7 bases, with 4 bases left between them. This CDR3 comprises 11 residues. CDR3 nucleotide sequence: TGTGCCAGTAGTATAGGTCGTGGCTACACCTTC. Its protein is CASSIGRGYTF.